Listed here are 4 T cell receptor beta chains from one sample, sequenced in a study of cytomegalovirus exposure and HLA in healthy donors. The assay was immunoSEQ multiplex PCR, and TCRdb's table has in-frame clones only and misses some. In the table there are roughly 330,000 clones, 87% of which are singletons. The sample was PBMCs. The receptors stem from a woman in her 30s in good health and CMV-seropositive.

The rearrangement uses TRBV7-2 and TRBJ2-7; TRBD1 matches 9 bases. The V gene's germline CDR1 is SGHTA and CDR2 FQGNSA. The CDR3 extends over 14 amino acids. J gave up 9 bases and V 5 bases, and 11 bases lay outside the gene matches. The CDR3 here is CASSLGQGYQSQYF. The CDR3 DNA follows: TGTGCCAGCAGCCTGGGACAGGGTTATCAATCGCAGTACTTC. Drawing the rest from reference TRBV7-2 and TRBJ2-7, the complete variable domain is GAGVSQSPSNKVTEKGKDVELRCDPISGHTALYWYRQSLGQGLEFLIYFQGNSAPDKSGLPSDRFSAERTGGSVSTLTIQRTQQEDSAVYLCASSLGQGYQSQYFGPGTRLTVT.

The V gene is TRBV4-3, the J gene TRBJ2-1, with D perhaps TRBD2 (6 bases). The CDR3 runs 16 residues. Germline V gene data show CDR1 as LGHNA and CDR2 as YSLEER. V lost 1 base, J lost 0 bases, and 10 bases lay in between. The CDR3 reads CASSQGDLSSYNEQFF. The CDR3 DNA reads TGCGCCAGCAGCCAAGGGGACTTGAGCTCCTACAATGAGCAGTTCTTC.

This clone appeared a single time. DNA for the CDR3: TGTGCCAGCAGCCCTGAGGGGGTCGGGGGCTATGGCTACACCTTC. Residues: CASSPEGVGGYGYTF. The chain employs TRBV4-2 and TRBJ1-2, with D possibly matching TRBD1 (6 bases). The V gene lost 4 bases and the J gene lost 4 bases, with 16 bases spanning the gap. The CDR3 has 15 amino acids. Germline assignment: CDR1 LGHNA and CDR2 YNFKEQ.

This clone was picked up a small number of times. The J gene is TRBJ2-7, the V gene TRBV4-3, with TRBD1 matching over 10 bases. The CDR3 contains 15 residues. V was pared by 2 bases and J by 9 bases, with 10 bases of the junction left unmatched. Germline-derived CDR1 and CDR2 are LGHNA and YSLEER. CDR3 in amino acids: CASSQSTGTGAGQYF. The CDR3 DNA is TGCGCCAGCAGCCAATCCACCGGGACAGGGGCGGGGCAGTACTTC.